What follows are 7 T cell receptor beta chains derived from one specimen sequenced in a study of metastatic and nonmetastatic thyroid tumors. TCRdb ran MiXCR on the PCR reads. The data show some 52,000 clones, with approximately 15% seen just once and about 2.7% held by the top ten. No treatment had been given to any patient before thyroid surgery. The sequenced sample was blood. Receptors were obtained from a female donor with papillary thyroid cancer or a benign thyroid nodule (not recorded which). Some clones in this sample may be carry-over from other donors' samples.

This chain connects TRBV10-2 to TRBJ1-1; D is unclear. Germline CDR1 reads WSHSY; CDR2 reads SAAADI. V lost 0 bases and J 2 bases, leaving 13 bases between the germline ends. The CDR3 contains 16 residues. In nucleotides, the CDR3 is TGCGCCAGCAGTGAGTCTAGCTTGCGGGGTAACACTGAAGCTTTCTTT. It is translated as CASSESSLRGNTEAFF.

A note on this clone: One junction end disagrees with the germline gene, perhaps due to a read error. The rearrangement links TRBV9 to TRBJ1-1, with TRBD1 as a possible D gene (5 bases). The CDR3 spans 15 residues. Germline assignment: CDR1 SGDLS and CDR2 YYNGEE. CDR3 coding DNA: TGTGCCAGCATCGTAGTGAGCAGGGCGAACACTGAAGCTTTCTTT. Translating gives CASIVVSRANTEAFF.

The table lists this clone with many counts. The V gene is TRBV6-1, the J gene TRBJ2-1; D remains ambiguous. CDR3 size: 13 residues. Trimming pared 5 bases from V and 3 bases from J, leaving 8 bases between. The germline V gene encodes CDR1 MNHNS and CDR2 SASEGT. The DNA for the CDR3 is TGTGCCAGCAGTAACTTACACTACAATGAGCAGTTCTTC. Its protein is CASSNLHYNEQFF.

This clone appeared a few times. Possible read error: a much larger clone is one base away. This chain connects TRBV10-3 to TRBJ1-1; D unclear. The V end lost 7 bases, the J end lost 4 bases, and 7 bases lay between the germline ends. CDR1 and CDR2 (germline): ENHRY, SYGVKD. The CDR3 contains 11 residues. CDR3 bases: TGTGCCATCATTGGGTCCACTGAAGCTTTCTTT. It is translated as CAIIGSTEAFF.

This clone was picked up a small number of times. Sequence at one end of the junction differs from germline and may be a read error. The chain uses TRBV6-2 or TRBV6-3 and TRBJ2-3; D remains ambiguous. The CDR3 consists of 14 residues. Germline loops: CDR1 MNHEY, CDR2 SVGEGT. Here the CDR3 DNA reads TGTGCCAGCAATGAGCTGGAGAGCACATATACGCAGTATTTT. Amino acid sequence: CASNELESTYTQYF.

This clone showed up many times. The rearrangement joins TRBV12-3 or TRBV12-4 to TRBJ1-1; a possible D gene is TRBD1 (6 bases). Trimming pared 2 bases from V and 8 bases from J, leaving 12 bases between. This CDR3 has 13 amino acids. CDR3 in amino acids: CASSLSTGSEAFF. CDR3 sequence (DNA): TGTGCCAGCAGTTTATCAACAGGGTCAGAAGCTTTCTTT.

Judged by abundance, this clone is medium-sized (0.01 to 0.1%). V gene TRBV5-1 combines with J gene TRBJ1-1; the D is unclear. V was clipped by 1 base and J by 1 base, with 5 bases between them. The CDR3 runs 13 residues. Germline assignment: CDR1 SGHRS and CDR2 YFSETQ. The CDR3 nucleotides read TGCGCCAGCAGCTTGAATGCGAACACTGAAGCTTTCTTT. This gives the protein CASSLNANTEAFF.